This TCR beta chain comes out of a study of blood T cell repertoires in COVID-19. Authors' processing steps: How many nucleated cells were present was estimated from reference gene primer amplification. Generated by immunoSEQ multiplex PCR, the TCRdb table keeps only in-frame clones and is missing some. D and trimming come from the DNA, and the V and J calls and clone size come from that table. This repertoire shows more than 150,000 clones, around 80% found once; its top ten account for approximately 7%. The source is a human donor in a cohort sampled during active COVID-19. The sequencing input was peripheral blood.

The CDR3 DNA is TGTGCTAGTGGTTTGAGGTTGTCCCCCTTACGCGGCTACGAGCAGTACTTC. Protein product: CASGLRLSPLRGYEQYF. The J gene is TRBJ2-7, the V gene TRBV12-5; D ambiguous. This CDR3 contains 17 residues. V was cut by 2 bases and J by 3 bases, with 20 bases left in between. The V gene's germline CDR1 is LGHNT and CDR2 FRNRAP.